The rows below give T cell receptor beta chains drawn from one sample of a study of beta chain features in type 1 diabetes. The assay was immunoSEQ multiplex PCR, and TCRdb's table has in-frame clones only and misses some. The sample lists 350,000 to 400,000 clones, roughly 12% occurring once. Sequenced input: naive CD4+ T cells from blood. The source of these receptors is a woman aged 18 to 35 with type 1 diabetes. Each CDR3 is given without its conserved first and last residue. Each record gives: clone size, J gene, V gene, D gene, CDR3 protein. D genes are given only for firm matches. The size of a clone is reported for some rows only, either as once, few or many, or as a class for expanded clones.

few | TRBJ2-2 | TRBV5-1 | NA | ASSLDSSGELF
NA | TRBJ2-3 | TRBV15 | NA | ATSRDRADTQY
NA | TRBJ2-3 | TRBV7-9 | TRBD1 | ASSFGQATDTQY
few | TRBJ2-7 | TRBV27 | NA | ASSSLTDSYEQY
NA | TRBJ1-6 | TRBV4-1 | TRBD1 | ASSRIGQALSPLH
few | TRBJ2-2 | TRBV29-1 | NA | SAPLRGGELF
few | TRBJ2-1 | TRBV10-3 | NA | AISEDRTAHNEQF
NA | TRBJ2-7 | TRBV10-3 | NA | AISDLHRGSYEQY
NA | TRBJ2-1 | TRBV5-1 | TRBD2 | ASSGYTRTSHEQF
few | TRBJ1-5 | TRBV30 | TRBD1 | AWSVPDRVNQPQH
NA | TRBJ2-2 | TRBV14 | NA | ASSQLSRRERTGELF
NA | TRBJ1-5 | TRBV4-1 | TRBD1 | ASSPRGPYSNQPQH
NA | TRBJ1-1 | TRBV7-3 | TRBD1 | ASSLTRDREAF
few | TRBJ1-1 | TRBV30 | NA | AWSVPRGNTEAF
few | TRBJ2-3 | TRBV6-1 | NA | ASSETSIDTQY
NA | TRBJ2-2 | TRBV18 | NA | ASSPMVVEAGELF
NA | TRBJ1-1 | TRBV5-1 | NA | ASSLTVNTEAF
few | TRBJ2-1 | TRBV28 | TRBD1 | ASSPGTGWFNEQF
few | TRBJ2-7 | TRBV2 | NA | AVAEFSYEQY
NA | TRBJ2-2 | TRBV7-2 | NA | ASSPDGANTGELF
few | TRBJ2-3 | TRBV13 | TRBD2 | ASSSKGLAGLDTQY
few | TRBJ1-4 | TRBV10-2 | NA | ASRFAGGYEKLF
NA | TRBJ2-4 | TRBV5-5 | NA | ASSTTVAKNIQY
NA | TRBJ2-7 | TRBV4-2 | TRBD1 | ASSFPQGDEQY
NA | TRBJ1-2 | TRBV7-9 | NA | ASSLEQGYGYT
NA | TRBJ1-4 | TRBV5-1 | NA | ASSQPSGEKLF
NA | TRBJ1-4 | TRBV15 | TRBD1 | ATSLRDREKLF
NA | TRBJ2-1 | TRBV6-5 | TRBD1 | ASSLDRVHEQF
few | TRBJ2-6 | TRBV6-5 | TRBD1 | ASSYRTGSGANVLT
NA | TRBJ1-2 | TRBV6-5 | TRBD1 | ASSLPSTGEHT
few | TRBJ2-1 | TRBV14 | NA | ASSQVTGEQF
NA | TRBJ2-7 | TRBV7-6 | NA | ASSLTVGRLGEQY
few | TRBJ2-3 | TRBV4-3 | TRBD2 | ASSQDVFGRDRDTQY
NA | TRBJ2-1 | TRBV7-2 | NA | ASSSHLASYNEQF
few | TRBJ2-7 | TRBV25-1 | NA | ASSEVRGYEQY
NA | TRBJ1-2 | TRBV27 | NA | ASTSNRVWGYT
NA | TRBJ2-1 | TRBV5-4 | TRBD2 | ASSRRLSGLDEQF
few | TRBJ1-4 | TRBV5-6 | NA | ASSRTIHESLF
few | TRBJ2-7 | TRBV4-1 | NA | ASSPGGNWNEQY
few | TRBJ2-5 | TRBV9 | TRBD2 | ASSAGLGGETQY
NA | TRBJ1-2 | TRBV28 | TRBD1 | ASRTGQRYGYT
few | TRBJ2-3 | TRBV11-3 | TRBD1 | ASSRRGRGFTDTQY
few | TRBJ2-1 | TRBV18 | TRBD2 | ASSYRTSGKFDEQF
NA | TRBJ1-3 | TRBV7-9 | NA | ASSLIGGNLSGNTIY
NA | TRBJ2-1 | TRBV5-1 | TRBD2 | ASSFSGEYNEQF
few | TRBJ2-5 | TRBV7-2 | NA | ASRIPGHPQETQY
NA | TRBJ1-2 | TRBV18 | TRBD1 | ASSPGRGQGDGYT
few | TRBJ2-5 | TRBV7-2 | NA | ASSLASIQETQY
NA | TRBJ2-2 | TRBV5-6 | NA | ASSPGGQVVAGELF
few | TRBJ2-5 | TRBV4-3 | NA | ASSHWGKGARETQY
NA | TRBJ2-6 | TRBV4-3 | NA | ASSQDWRTSGANVLT
few | TRBJ2-3 | TRBV18 | NA | ASSPVRARTDTQY
NA | TRBJ1-1 | TRBV21-1 | NA | ASCLIGGEAF
NA | TRBJ2-1 | TRBV2 | NA | ASSELGASPPGEQF
few | TRBJ2-7 | TRBV4-3 | NA | ASSQDRAREQY
NA | TRBJ2-3 | TRBV25-1 | NA | ASSIHGALRTDTQY
few | TRBJ2-5 | TRBV5-1 | TRBD1 | ASNLLQGAQETQY
NA | TRBJ1-2 | TRBV27 | NA | ASGFSPGGYT
few | TRBJ1-1 | TRBV23-1 | NA | ASSRSEQGFGTEAF